Following are 11 T cell receptor beta chains from one sample sequenced in a study of T cells in Graves' hyperthyroidism and ophthalmopathy. From RNA transcripts, TCR beta CDR3 regions were amplified. HTBI primers were the set used in a first-round RT-PCR of the TCR CDR3. TCRdb re-called the multiplex PCR reads through MiXCR, storing one row per CDR3 protein. The table has about 540,000 distinct CDR3 sequences, 46% seen once. Input material: peripheral blood or thyroid tissue (not recorded which). The receptors come from a young woman with Graves' hyperthyroidism.

This clonotype was recorded at least ten times. The chain uses TRBV2 and TRBJ1-5, with D perhaps matching TRBD1 (5 bases). This CDR3 is 15 amino acids long. Deletions cut 2 bases from V and 3 bases from J, with 11 bases between. Germline V gene data show CDR1 as SNHLY and CDR2 as FYNNEI. CDR3 nucleotide sequence: TGTGCCAGCAGTGAATTGACAGCCATCAATCAGCCCCAGCATTTT. It codes for CASSELTAINQPQHF.

The chain uses TRBV29-1 and TRBJ2-5, with 9 nucleotides matching TRBD1. The germline V gene encodes CDR1 SQVTM and CDR2 ANQGSEA. J lost 3 bases, V lost 7 bases, and 6 bases had no gene match. The CDR3 is 13 amino acids. CDR3 amino acids: CSGGQGREETQYF. The CDR3 DNA reads as TGCAGCGGAGGACAGGGGAGAGAAGAGACCCAGTACTTC.

This clonotype was seen more than once but under ten times. This chain links TRBV2 with TRBJ1-1, with D tentatively TRBD1 (5 bases). Germline V gives CDR1 SNHLY, CDR2 FYNNEI. Trimming left V 5 bases short and J 2 bases short, with 9 bases between. The length of the CDR3 is 13 residues. CDR3 nucleotides: TGTGCCAGCAGTTTGACAGACAACACTGAAGCTTTCTTT. As protein: CASSLTDNTEAFF.

This clonotype has a count of ten or more. The V call is TRBV2, the J call TRBJ1-6; the D is unclear. Germline V gives CDR1 SNHLY, CDR2 FYNNEI. The CDR3 length is 14 residues. V lost 6 bases and J lost 9, with 15 bases in between. The CDR3: CASRTDGMPSPLHF. The DNA for the CDR3 is TGTGCCAGCAGAACAGACGGGATGCCTTCACCCCTCCACTTT.

The genes are TRBV7-8 and TRBJ2-5; D gene ambiguous. V dropped 8 bases and J dropped 5 bases, with 18 bases sitting between them. The CDR3 is 14 amino acids. CDR1 is SGHVS, CDR2 FQNEAQ, per germline. The CDR3 reads CASAARSPRETQYF. DNA of the CDR3: TGTGCCAGCGCGGCCCGATCTCCGCGGGAGACCCAGTACTTC.

The rearrangement uses TRBV7-2 and TRBJ1-1; D is ambiguous. The germline gives CDR1 SGHTA, CDR2 FQGNSA. The CDR3 is made up of 10 amino acids. The V gene lost 1 base and the J gene lost 12 bases, with 6 bases spanning the gap. CDR3 region: CASSLGGSFF. DNA of the CDR3: TGTGCCAGCAGCTTAGGGGGTTCTTTCTTT.

V is TRBV7-9 and J is TRBJ2-5; D ambiguous. Germline lookup yields CDR1 SEHNR and CDR2 FQNEAQ (reference sequence). CDR3 length equals 16 residues. V lost 3 bases to trimming and J lost 0 bases, with 14 bases between them. DNA for the CDR3: TGTGCCAGCAGCTTTGGTCTTACAATGCACCAAGAGACCCAGTACTTC. Translated: CASSFGLTMHQETQYF.

The gene calls are TRBV25-1 and TRBJ1-2; no clear D gene. The V end was cut by 5 bases, the J end by 8 bases, with 21 bases between. The CDR3 runs to 15 residues. Germline V lookup: CDR1 MGHDK, CDR2 SYGVNS. The CDR3 nucleotides read TGTGCCAGCAGTTACCCCAGAGCGGAAAAGAGAGGCTACACCTTC. It translates to CASSYPRAEKRGYTF.

Of note for this clonotype: At one end the junction does not follow the germline gene, possibly because of a read error. The rearrangement joins TRBV25-1 to TRBJ2-7, with D perhaps TRBD2 (6 bases). CDR1 MGHDK and CDR2 SYGVNS come from the germline V gene. The CDR3 extends over 15 amino acids. The CDR3: CANSRGTTSSYEQYF. CDR3 sequence (DNA): TGTGCCAACAGTCGCGGGACCACGAGCTCCTACGAGCAGTACTTC.

V gene TRBV7-2 combines with J gene TRBJ2-7; no clear D. The CDR3 covers 14 residues. Germline V gene data show CDR1 as SGHTA and CDR2 as FQGNSA. Between the trimmed V and J ends, which lost 1 base and 6 bases, there was a span of 13 bases. CDR3 coding DNA: TGTGCCAGCAGCTTAGAACCCTTTAAGGCCGAGCAGTACTTC. It is translated as CASSLEPFKAEQYF.

The J gene is TRBJ2-2, the V gene TRBV7-2, with 7 bases fitting TRBD2. V shed 1 base, J shed 6 bases, and the junction held 14 bases outside the gene matches. Germline lookup yields CDR1 SGHTA and CDR2 FQGNSA. The CDR3 sequence is 18 residues long. The CDR3 DNA follows: TGTGCCAGCAGCTTAGAGCGGCTAGCGGTGACCCTGCCCGGGGAGCTGTTTTTT. Translation: CASSLERLAVTLPGELFF.